A single sample gave rise to the 28 T cell receptor beta chains below, sequenced in a study of blood T cell repertoires in COVID-19. Libraries were prepared by immunoSEQ multiplex PCR; TCRdb keeps only in-frame clonotypes and omits some of them. Counted here are about 48,000 clones, 90% occurring once; the ten biggest clones make up around 5%. The specimen was peripheral blood. The receptors stem from a man aged 65 to 85 with acute or convalescent COVID-19.

J is TRBJ1-2 and V is TRBV30; D not resolved. Trimming pared 0 bases from V and 10 bases from J, leaving 12 bases between. This CDR3 is built from 12 residues. The germline V gene encodes CDR1 GTSNPN and CDR2 SVGIG (reference sequence). This CDR3 is CAWSVVPTYYTF. The CDR3 DNA sequence: TGTGCCTGGAGTGTAGTCCCCACTTACTACACCTTC.

This clone showed up just a few times. The rearrangement links TRBV20-1 to TRBJ2-3; tentatively, D is TRBD1 (6 bases). Germline-derived CDR1 and CDR2 are DFQATT and SNEGSKA (reference sequence). The CDR3 contains 11 residues. The V end lost 6 bases, the J end lost 7 bases, and 11 bases lay between the germline ends. This CDR3 is CSARTANTQYF. CDR3 DNA sequence: TGCAGTGCCAGGACAGCCAATACGCAGTATTTT.

This chain joins TRBV6-2 or TRBV6-3 and TRBJ1-2; maybe TRBD1 (5 bases). CDR1 and CDR2 (germline): MNHEY, SVGEGT. V shed 5 bases and J shed 4 bases, with 8 bases lying between them. The CDR3 is 12 amino acids. CDR3 protein: CASSEQGYGYTF. In DNA form, the CDR3 reads TGTGCCAGCAGTGAGCAGGGCTATGGCTACACCTTC.

This clone was counted between two and nine times. The chain is built from TRBV6-5 and TRBJ1-2; 8 positions agree with TRBD1. This CDR3 has 13 amino acids. Losses at the gene ends were 6 bases for V and 5 bases for J; bases not matched to a gene: 5. The germline V gene encodes CDR1 MNHEY and CDR2 SVGAGI. CDR3 nucleotide sequence: TGTGCCAGCAGCCGTGGACAGGGATATGGCTACACCTTC. Translating it yields CASSRGQGYGYTF.

The chain links TRBV7-9 to TRBJ2-7, with D tentatively TRBD1 (6 bases). The CDR3 has 14 residues. V dropped 3 bases and J dropped 3 bases, with 12 bases sitting between them. CDR1 and CDR2 (germline): SEHNR, FQNEAQ (reference sequence). CDR3 protein: CASSFLGARYEQYF. Written as DNA, the CDR3 is TGTGCCAGCAGCTTTCTGGGGGCCCGCTACGAGCAGTACTTC.

V is TRBV6-5 and J is TRBJ1-6; D unresolved. The CDR3 is 14 residues long. With 5 bases removed from V and 2 bases from J, the gap between germline ends came to 7 bases. CDR1 MNHEY and CDR2 SVGAGI come from the germline V gene. CDR3 residues: CASSPQTYNSPLHF. DNA of the CDR3: TGTGCCAGCAGTCCACAGACCTATAATTCACCCCTCCACTTT.

The chain recombines TRBV2 with TRBJ1-1; D not certain. Trimming shortened V by 11 bases and J by 1 base, and 14 bases separated the two germline ends. The CDR3 runs to 13 residues. The V gene's germline CDR1 is SNHLY and CDR2 FYNNEI. The CDR3 nucleotides are TGTGCCCTAGCGCAGATGCCGAACACTGAAGCTTTCTTT. This codes for CALAQMPNTEAFF.

V gene TRBV30 combines with J gene TRBJ1-1; 7 nucleotides align to TRBD1. Germline V gene sequence: CDR1 GTSNPN, CDR2 SVGIG (reference sequence). The ends lost 0 bases at V and 3 bases at J; junction bases unmatched: 7. The CDR3 runs 15 residues. In DNA form, the CDR3 reads TGTGCCTGGAGTGTAAGGGGACAGTCTTACACTGAAGCTTTCTTT. Protein product: CAWSVRGQSYTEAFF.

The CDR3 coding sequence is TGTGCCGCCCGGGACAGGGTGAACACTGAAGCTTTCTTT. It specifies CAARDRVNTEAFF. The chain employs TRBV27 and TRBJ1-1; 9 bases line up with TRBD1. V gave up 11 bases and J gave up 0 bases; unmatched junction bases: 4. In germline, CDR1 is MNHEY, CDR2 SMNVEV (reference sequence). The CDR3 has 13 amino acids.

This clone has only a few counts. The CDR3 bases are TGTGCCAGCAGGGGTGGGACTCACGGAGCCAATCAGCCCCAGCATTTT. It specifies CASRGGTHGANQPQHF. The chain uses TRBV28 and TRBJ1-5, with a possible D match to TRBD1 (5 bases). Germline V lookup: CDR1 MDHEN, CDR2 SYDVKM. The CDR3 is made up of 16 amino acids. V lost 6 bases, J lost 3 bases, and 18 bases lay in between.

The chain joins TRBV12-5 to TRBJ1-1, with TRBD1 matching over 8 bases. V lost 5 bases to trimming and J lost 4 bases; unmatched junction nucleotides: 9. CDR3 length equals 15 residues. Per germline, CDR1 LGHNT and CDR2 FRNRAP. The CDR3 DNA reads as TGTGCTAGTGGTCCCACCCAGGGGGCTGGCACTGAAGCTTTCTTT. Its translation: CASGPTQGAGTEAFF. Complete variable domain (other parts from reference TRBV12-5 and TRBJ1-1): DARVTQTPRHKVTEMGQEVTMRCQPILGHNTVFWYRQTMMQGLELLAYFRNRAPLDDSGMPKDRFSAEMPDATLATLKIQPSEPRDSAVYFCASGPTQGAGTEAFFGQGTRLTVV.

The CDR3 DNA is TGTGCCAGCAGCTTGGACTTCTATGGCTACACCTTC. Translating it yields CASSLDFYGYTF. This rearrangement joins TRBV7-9 to TRBJ1-2; D is ambiguous. Per the germline V gene, CDR1 is SEHNR and CDR2 is FQNEAQ (reference sequence). The ends were cut back, 3 bases at V and 4 bases at J, with 6 bases in the middle. The CDR3 is made up of 12 amino acids.

The rearrangement links TRBV24-1 to TRBJ2-3, with TRBD2 identical over 7 bases. The V gene end was trimmed by 3 bases and the J gene end by 3 bases; junction bases not matched to a gene: 5. CDR1 is KGHDR and CDR2 is SFDVKD in the germline V gene. The CDR3 consists of 15 residues. For the CDR3, the DNA is TGTGCCACCAGTGATATCGGCGGGGGAACAGATACGCAGTATTTT. Encoded protein: CATSDIGGGTDTQYF.

This clone was seen once. This chain joins TRBV6-4 and TRBJ1-5; 7 bases fit TRBD1. This CDR3 is 16 amino acids long. The junction had 6 bases not matched to a gene; V was cut back by 2 bases and J by 2 bases. Germline V gives CDR1 MRHNA, CDR2 SNTAGT. The CDR3 region is CASSDPYDRGNQPQHF. CDR3 coding DNA: TGTGCCAGCAGTGACCCGTATGACAGGGGCAATCAGCCCCAGCATTTT.

The rearrangement joins TRBV4-1 to TRBJ2-5; D gene unclear. The CDR3 runs to 13 residues. Trimming shortened V by 0 bases and J by 7 bases, and 9 bases separated the two germline ends. In germline, CDR1 is MGHRA, CDR2 YSYEKL. This CDR3 is CASSQEYPGTQYF. The CDR3 DNA sequence: TGCGCCAGCAGCCAAGAATACCCAGGGACCCAGTACTTC.

The chain couples TRBV2 to TRBJ2-7; weak D call: TRBD2 (5 bases). The V gene's germline CDR1 is SNHLY and CDR2 FYNNEI. V dropped 4 bases and J dropped 3 bases, with 7 bases sitting between them. This CDR3 region has 12 residues. The DNA for the CDR3 is TGTGCCAGCAGTGTGGAGGTCTACGAGCAGTACTTC. Its translation is CASSVEVYEQYF.

The V and J genes are TRBV7-8 and TRBJ1-2, with 12 positions matching TRBD1. Germline CDR1 reads SGHVS; CDR2 reads FQNEAQ. V dropped 4 bases and J dropped 4; count of bases not matched to a gene: 7. The CDR3 runs 16 residues. As DNA, the CDR3 is TGTGCCAGCAGCTACAGCGGGACAGGGGGCGCCTATGGCTACACCTTC. Encoded protein: CASSYSGTGGAYGYTF.

V is TRBV19 and J is TRBJ1-6, with D possibly being TRBD1 (5 bases). This CDR3 comprises 16 residues. Germline V gene sequence: CDR1 LNHDA, CDR2 SQIVND (reference sequence). Trimming removed 5 bases at V and 3 bases at J, with 14 bases between. CDR3 in amino acids: CASSSGGVHYNSPLHF. CDR3 nucleotide sequence: TGTGCCAGTAGTTCCGGGGGAGTGCACTATAATTCACCCCTCCACTTT.

The rearrangement links TRBV7-8 to TRBJ2-1, with D maybe TRBD2 (5 bases). The CDR3 contains 15 residues. Germline CDR1 reads SGHVS; CDR2 reads FQNEAQ. Trimming removed 5 bases at V and 1 base at J, with 12 bases between. CDR3 bases: TGTGCCAGCAGCCCGGACTCCCTTTCCTACAATGAGCAGTTCTTC. It encodes CASSPDSLSYNEQFF.

This rearrangement joins TRBV30 to TRBJ1-4; the match to TRBD1 covers 7 bases. The junction had 10 bases not matched to a gene; V was cut back by 4 bases and J by 8 bases. This CDR3 spans 14 amino acids. CDR1 and CDR2 (germline): GTSNPN, SVGIG (reference sequence). The CDR3 bases are TGTGCCTGGAACAGACAGGGAATGGGAGAAAAACTGTTTTTT. Its protein is CAWNRQGMGEKLFF.

The chain is built from TRBV5-1 and TRBJ1-4; 7 bases fit TRBD1. The CDR3 totals 20 residues. The junction had 18 bases not matched to a gene; V was cut back by 4 bases and J by 0 bases. CDR1 and CDR2 (germline): SGHRS, YFSETQ. DNA for the CDR3: TGCGCCAGCAGCCGCAGTACAGGGGAATCCCTAAATGCAACTAATGAAAAACTGTTTTTT. Its protein is CASSRSTGESLNATNEKLFF.

The chain employs TRBV15 and TRBJ2-3; D is undetermined. This CDR3 is built from 16 residues. The V end was cut by 2 bases, the J end by 2 bases, with 14 bases between. CDR1 LNHNV and CDR2 YYDKDF come from the germline V gene (reference sequence). CDR3 loop: CATSRSAARTTDTQYF. As DNA, the CDR3 is TGTGCCACCAGCAGATCCGCAGCGAGAACCACAGATACGCAGTATTTT. The entire variable domain, with the rest obtained from reference TRBV15 and TRBJ2-3, is as follows: DAMVIQNPRYQVTQFGKPVTLSCSQTLNHNVMYWYQQKSSQAPKLLFHYYDKDFNNEADTPDNFQSRRPNTSFCFLDIRSPGLGDTAMYLCATSRSAARTTDTQYFGPGTRLTVL.

The gene calls are TRBV27 and TRBJ2-7, with D possibly being TRBD2 (6 bases). The CDR3 is made up of 15 amino acids. The V and J ends lost 5 bases and 0 bases respectively, with 14 bases between them. From germline, CDR1 is MNHEY and CDR2 SMNVEV (reference sequence). Here the CDR3 DNA reads TGTGCCAGCAGTACCTCTCTAGCGTTCTCCTACGAGCAGTACTTC. It codes for CASSTSLAFSYEQYF.

This chain links TRBV11-2 with TRBJ2-7; D possibly corresponds to TRBD2 (6 bases). Germline CDR1 reads SGHAT; CDR2 reads FQNNGV. Trimming removed 3 bases at V and 7 bases at J, with 22 bases between. The CDR3 totals 16 residues. The CDR3 here is CASSLYIGGALKEQYF. DNA of the CDR3: TGTGCCAGCAGCTTGTACATCGGAGGGGCCCTTAAGGAGCAGTACTTC.

J is TRBJ2-3 and V is TRBV2, with D possibly being TRBD2 (6 bases). Germline CDR1 reads SNHLY; CDR2 reads FYNNEI. Trimming took 3 bases from V and 2 from J, leaving 12 bases between them. CDR3 size: 15 residues. The CDR3 DNA reads as TGTGCCAGCAGTGAGGGACTGTACTACACAGATACGCAGTATTTT. Translated: CASSEGLYYTDTQYF.

V and J are TRBV18 and TRBJ2-3; D call uncertain. The CDR3 has 15 amino acids. The germline V gene has CDR1 KGHSH and CDR2 LQKENI. The V end lost 0 bases, the J end lost 4 bases, and 11 bases lay between the germline ends. The CDR3 region has the DNA TGTGCCAGCTCACCACCGTATCAGTTACCAGATACGCAGTATTTT. Protein: CASSPPYQLPDTQYF.

The gene calls are TRBV18 and TRBJ2-7, with 8 bases that match TRBD2. Germline CDR1 KGHSH, CDR2 LQKENI. Unmatched junction bases numbered 14, after V lost 4 bases and J lost 6 bases. This CDR3 is 16 amino acids long. In nucleotides, the CDR3 is TGTGCCAGCTCACGAGTGACTAGCGAATCCAGGGCCGAGCAGTACTTC. Translating gives CASSRVTSESRAEQYF.

This chain uses TRBV19 with TRBJ2-7; 10 bases agree with TRBD1. V shed 6 bases and J 3 bases; nucleotides not matched to a gene: 8. This CDR3 is built from 15 residues. Germline lookup yields CDR1 LNHDA and CDR2 SQIVND (reference sequence). The CDR3 region is CASSIPGQGIYEQYF. The CDR3 DNA reads as TGTGCCAGTAGCATCCCGGGACAGGGGATCTACGAGCAGTACTTC. Based on the CDR3 plus reference TRBV19 and TRBJ2-7, the full variable domain is DGGITQSPKYLFRKEGQNVTLSCEQNLNHDAMYWYRQDPGQGLRLIYYSQIVNDFQKGDIAEGYSVSREKKESFPLTVTSAQKNPTAFYLCASSIPGQGIYEQYFGPGTRLTVT.